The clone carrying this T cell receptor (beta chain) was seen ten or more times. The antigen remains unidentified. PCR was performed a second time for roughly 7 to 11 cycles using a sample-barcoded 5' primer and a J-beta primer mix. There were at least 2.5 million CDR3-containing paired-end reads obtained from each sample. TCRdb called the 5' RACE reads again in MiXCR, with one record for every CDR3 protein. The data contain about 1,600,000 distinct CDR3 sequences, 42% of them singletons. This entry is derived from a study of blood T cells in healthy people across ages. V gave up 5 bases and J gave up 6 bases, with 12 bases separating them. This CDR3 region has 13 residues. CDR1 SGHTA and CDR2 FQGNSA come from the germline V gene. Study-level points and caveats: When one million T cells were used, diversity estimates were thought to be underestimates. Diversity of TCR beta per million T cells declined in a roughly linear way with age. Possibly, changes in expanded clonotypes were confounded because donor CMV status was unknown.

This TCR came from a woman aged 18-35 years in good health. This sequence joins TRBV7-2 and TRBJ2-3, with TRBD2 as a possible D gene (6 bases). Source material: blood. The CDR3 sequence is CASSPSGVDTQYF. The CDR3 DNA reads TGTGCCAGCAGCCCGTCGGGGGTCGATACGCAGTATTTT.